Shown below are 16 T cell receptor beta chains from a single sample sequenced in a study of blood T cell repertoires in COVID-19. Repertoires were generated with immunoSEQ multiplex PCR, while TCRdb's copy carries only in-frame clones and drops some. The sample includes about 250,000 clones, around 86% of them seen just once. Source material: peripheral blood. Source of these receptors: a woman at least 80 years old with COVID-19, enrolled during active disease.

The chain has TRBV30 and TRBJ1-4, with D possibly being TRBD1 (5 bases). The V end lost 0 bases, the J end lost 8 bases, and 13 bases lay between the germline ends. Per germline, CDR1 GTSNPN and CDR2 SVGIG (reference sequence). There are 14 residues in the CDR3. The DNA for the CDR3 is TGTGCCTGGAGTGTAAGGTCAGGGCGCGAAAAACTGTTTTTT. Protein product: CAWSVRSGREKLFF. Based on the CDR3 plus reference TRBV30 and TRBJ1-4, the full variable domain is SQTIHQWPATLVQPVGSPLSLECTVEGTSNPNLYWYRQAAGRGLQLLFYSVGIGQISSEVPQNLSASRPQDRQFILSSKKLLLSDSGFYLCAWSVRSGREKLFFGSGTQLSVL.

This rearrangement joins TRBV5-5 to TRBJ1-5; D unclear. V lost 0 bases to trimming and J lost 3 bases, with 10 bases between them. The germline gives CDR1 SGHKS, CDR2 YYEKEE (reference sequence). This CDR3 contains 15 residues. The CDR3 here is CASSLGGSYNQPQHF. The CDR3 region has the DNA TGTGCCAGCAGCTTGGGAGGATCCTACAATCAGCCCCAGCATTTT.

The chain has TRBV3-1 (or the pseudogene TRBV3-2) and TRBJ2-5; D gene unclear. Between the trimmed V and J ends, which lost 1 base and 5 bases, there was a span of 8 bases. Germline V gene sequence: CDR1 LGHDT, CDR2 YNNKEL (reference sequence). The CDR3 is 13 residues long. The CDR3 reads CASSQGVEETQYF. CDR3 DNA: TGTGCCAGCAGCCAAGGTGTCGAGGAGACCCAGTACTTC.

This clone has a handful of counts. The chain's CDR3 is CASSVTGGGETQYF. The DNA of the CDR3 is TGTGCCAGCAGTGTAACAGGGGGCGGTGAGACCCAGTACTTC. The genes are TRBV27 and TRBJ2-5, with 9 positions matching TRBD1. The CDR3 covers 14 residues. The germline gives CDR1 MNHEY, CDR2 SMNVEV (reference sequence). Trimming removed 5 bases from V and 5 bases from J; junction bases left unmatched: 6.

The chain has TRBV28 and TRBJ2-1; D is unclear. CDR1 is MDHEN and CDR2 is SYDVKM in the germline V gene. Trimming removed 8 bases at V and 9 bases at J, with 11 bases between. The CDR3 extends over 11 amino acids. For the CDR3, the DNA is TGTGCCAGCGGCCGGGTTGGTGAGCAGTTCTTC. This sequence encodes CASGRVGEQFF.

CDR3 DNA sequence: TGTGCCAGCATATTGGACAGAAAAAATGAAAAACTGTTTTTT. It codes for CASILDRKNEKLFF. The genes are TRBV6-5 and TRBJ1-4, with D tentatively TRBD1 (6 bases). Germline CDR1 and CDR2: MNHEY and SVGAGI. V dropped 7 bases and J dropped 5 bases, with 14 bases sitting between them. The CDR3 has 14 amino acids.

The chain recombines TRBV4-1 with TRBJ1-2; TRBD1 aligns across 9 bases. The germline V gene encodes CDR1 MGHRA and CDR2 YSYEKL. V lost 4 bases to trimming and J lost 7 bases; unmatched junction nucleotides: 7. The CDR3 has 14 residues. The CDR3 DNA sequence: TGCGCCAGCAGCCCCGGGACAGGGTATTCTGGCTACACCTTC. It translates to CASSPGTGYSGYTF.

J is TRBJ1-4 and V is TRBV24-1; TRBD1 might be the D (6 bases). Trimming removed 9 bases at V and 5 bases at J, with 12 bases between. CDR3 length: 13 amino acids. Germline lookup yields CDR1 KGHDR and CDR2 SFDVKD. DNA for the CDR3: TGTGCCACCGGGGGCAGAGAGAATGAAAAACTGTTTTTT. Amino acid sequence: CATGGRENEKLFF.

CDR3 nucleotide sequence: TGTGCCAGCAGTACCTACTACGAGCAGTACTTC. Its protein product is CASSTYYEQYF. The rearrangement links TRBV6-2 or TRBV6-3 to TRBJ2-7; no clear D gene. V gave up 5 bases and J gave up 3 bases, with 5 bases separating them. The V gene's germline CDR1 is MNHEY and CDR2 SVGEGT. CDR3 length: 11 amino acids.

The V gene is TRBV10-3, the J gene TRBJ1-2, with D uncertain. CDR3 size: 11 residues. Looked up from germline, CDR1 is ENHRY and CDR2 is SYGVKD. V lost 8 bases and J 5 bases, leaving 9 bases between the germline ends. CDR3 bases: TGTGCCATCTCGCAAACTTATGGCTACACCTTC. It yields the protein CAISQTYGYTF.

The chain joins TRBV28 to TRBJ1-6; D uncertain. From germline, CDR1 is MDHEN and CDR2 SYDVKM. The CDR3 has 14 residues. V lost 2 bases to trimming and J lost 7 bases, with 9 bases between them. CDR3 amino acids: CASSLGQMNSPLHF. CDR3 in DNA: TGTGCCAGCAGTTTAGGTCAGATGAATTCACCCCTCCACTTT.

The V call is TRBV5-6, the J call TRBJ2-6, with 10 bases identical to TRBD1. CDR3 size: 16 residues. CDR1 and CDR2 from the germline V gene are SGHDT and YYEEEE. Trimming removed 4 bases from V and 1 base from J; junction bases left unmatched: 2. The CDR3 coding sequence is TGTGCCAGCAGCCGGGACAGGGGATCTGGGGCCAACGTCCTGACTTTC. As protein: CASSRDRGSGANVLTF.

The chain uses TRBV7-9 and TRBJ1-5; D might be TRBD1 (6 bases). Looked up from germline, CDR1 is SEHNR and CDR2 is FQNEAQ (reference sequence). This CDR3 has 14 residues. V was shortened by 1 base and J by 8 bases, with 12 bases between the two germline ends. CDR3: CASSLGIRGEPQHF. The CDR3, as DNA: TGTGCCAGCAGCTTAGGAATCAGGGGAGAGCCCCAGCATTTT.

The chain couples TRBV6-5 to TRBJ1-2; D unclear. Germline loops: CDR1 MNHEY, CDR2 SVGAGI. This CDR3 is built from 14 residues. Between the trimmed V and J ends, which lost 2 bases and 0 bases, there was a span of 7 bases. CDR3 protein: CASSYARANYGYTF. The CDR3 bases are TGTGCCAGCAGTTACGCTCGAGCTAACTATGGCTACACCTTC.

This clone was counted between two and nine times. CDR3 in amino acids: CASSLAGDTEAFF. For the CDR3, the DNA is TGCGCCAGCAGCTTGGCCGGGGACACTGAAGCTTTCTTT. The chain couples TRBV5-1 to TRBJ1-1; D gene uncertain. Germline V gives CDR1 SGHRS, CDR2 YFSETQ. Trimming cost V 0 bases and J 3 bases, with 6 bases left between them. The CDR3 length is 13 residues.

The chain combines TRBV6-2 or TRBV6-3 with TRBJ2-1; 8 nucleotides align to TRBD1. Trimming took 5 bases from V and 0 from J; bases not matched to a gene: 6. Germline assignment: CDR1 MNHEY and CDR2 SVGEGT. This CDR3 spans 16 amino acids. The CDR3 DNA is TGTGCCAGCAGTCCAAACAGGGGGAGCTCCTACAATGAGCAGTTCTTC. This gives the protein CASSPNRGSSYNEQFF.